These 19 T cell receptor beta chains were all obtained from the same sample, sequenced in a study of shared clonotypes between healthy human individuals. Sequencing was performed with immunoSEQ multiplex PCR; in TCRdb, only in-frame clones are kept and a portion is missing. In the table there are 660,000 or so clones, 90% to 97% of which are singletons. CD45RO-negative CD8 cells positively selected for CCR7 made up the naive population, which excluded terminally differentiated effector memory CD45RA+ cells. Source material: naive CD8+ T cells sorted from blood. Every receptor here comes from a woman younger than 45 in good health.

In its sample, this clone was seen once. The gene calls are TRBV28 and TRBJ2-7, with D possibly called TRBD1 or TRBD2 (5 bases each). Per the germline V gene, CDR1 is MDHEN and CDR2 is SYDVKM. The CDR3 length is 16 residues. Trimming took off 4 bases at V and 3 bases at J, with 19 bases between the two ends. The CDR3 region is CASSSSREKDYYEQYF. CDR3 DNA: TGTGCCAGCAGTTCCTCCAGGGAGAAGGATTACTACGAGCAGTACTTC.

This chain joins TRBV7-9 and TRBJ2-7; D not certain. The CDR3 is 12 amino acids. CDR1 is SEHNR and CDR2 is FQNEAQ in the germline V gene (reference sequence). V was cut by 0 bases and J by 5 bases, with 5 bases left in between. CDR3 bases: TGTGCCAGCAGCTTAGCTCGAGACGAGCAGTACTTC. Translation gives CASSLARDEQYF.

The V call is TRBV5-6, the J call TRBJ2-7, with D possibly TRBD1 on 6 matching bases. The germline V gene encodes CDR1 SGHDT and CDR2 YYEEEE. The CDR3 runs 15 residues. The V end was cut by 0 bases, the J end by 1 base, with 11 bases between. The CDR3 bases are TGTGCCAGCAGCTTGGCGCAGGGGCCATCCTACGAGCAGTACTTC. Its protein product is CASSLAQGPSYEQYF.

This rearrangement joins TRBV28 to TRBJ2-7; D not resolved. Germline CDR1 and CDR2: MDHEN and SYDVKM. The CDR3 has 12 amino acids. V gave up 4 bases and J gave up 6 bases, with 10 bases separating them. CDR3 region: CASSSPDPEQYF. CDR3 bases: TGTGCCAGCAGTTCCCCAGATCCCGAGCAGTACTTC.

CDR3 sequence: CASRQLRRGPDQPQHF. CDR3 nucleotide sequence: TGTGCCAGCAGGCAATTGCGCAGGGGGCCGGATCAGCCCCAGCATTTT. This chain connects TRBV28 to TRBJ1-5; 8 bases line up with TRBD1. Germline values: CDR1 MDHEN, CDR2 SYDVKM. The trim removed 6 bases at V and 5 bases at J, leaving 12 bases unmatched. The CDR3 is 16 amino acids. The whole variable domain, remainder taken from reference TRBV28 and TRBJ1-5, is DVKVTQSSRYLVKRTGEKVFLECVQDMDHENMFWYRQDPGLGLRLIYFSYDVKMKEKGDIPEGYSVSREKKERFSLILESASTNQTSMYLCASRQLRRGPDQPQHFGDGTRLSIL.

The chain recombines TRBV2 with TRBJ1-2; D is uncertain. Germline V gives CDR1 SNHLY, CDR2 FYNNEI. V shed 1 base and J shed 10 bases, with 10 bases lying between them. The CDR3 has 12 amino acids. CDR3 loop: CASSEVWADYTF. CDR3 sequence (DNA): TGTGCCAGCAGTGAAGTTTGGGCCGACTACACCTTC.

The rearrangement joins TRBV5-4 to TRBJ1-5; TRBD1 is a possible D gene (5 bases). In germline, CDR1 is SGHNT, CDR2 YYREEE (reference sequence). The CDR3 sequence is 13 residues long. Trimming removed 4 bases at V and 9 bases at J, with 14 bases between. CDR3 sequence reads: CASSPGVGGPQHF. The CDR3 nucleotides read TGTGCCAGCAGCCCCGGGGTTGGGGGGCCCCAGCATTTT.

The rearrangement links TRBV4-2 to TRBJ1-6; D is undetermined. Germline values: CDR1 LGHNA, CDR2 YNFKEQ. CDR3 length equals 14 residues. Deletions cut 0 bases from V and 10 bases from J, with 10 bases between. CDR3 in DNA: TGTGCCAGCAGCCAAGATGATGGGGTCTCACCCCTCCACTTT. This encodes CASSQDDGVSPLHF.

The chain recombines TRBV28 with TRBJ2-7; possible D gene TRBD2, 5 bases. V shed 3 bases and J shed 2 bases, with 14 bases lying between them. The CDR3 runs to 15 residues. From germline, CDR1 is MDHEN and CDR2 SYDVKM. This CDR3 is CASSFQRHFAYEQYF. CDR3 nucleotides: TGTGCCAGCAGTTTTCAGCGGCACTTCGCCTACGAGCAGTACTTC.

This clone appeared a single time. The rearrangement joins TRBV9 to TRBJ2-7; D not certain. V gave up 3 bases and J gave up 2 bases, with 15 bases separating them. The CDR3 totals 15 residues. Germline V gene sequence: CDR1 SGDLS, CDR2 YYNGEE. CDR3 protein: CASSAGLGPPYEQYF. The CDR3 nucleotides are TGTGCCAGCAGCGCCGGGTTGGGTCCACCCTACGAGCAGTACTTC.

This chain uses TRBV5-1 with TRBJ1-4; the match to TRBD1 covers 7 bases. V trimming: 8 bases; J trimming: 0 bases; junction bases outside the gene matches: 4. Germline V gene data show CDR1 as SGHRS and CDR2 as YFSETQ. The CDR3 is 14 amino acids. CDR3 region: CARPGGATNEKLFF. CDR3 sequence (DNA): TGCGCCAGACCAGGGGGTGCAACTAATGAAAAACTGTTTTTT.

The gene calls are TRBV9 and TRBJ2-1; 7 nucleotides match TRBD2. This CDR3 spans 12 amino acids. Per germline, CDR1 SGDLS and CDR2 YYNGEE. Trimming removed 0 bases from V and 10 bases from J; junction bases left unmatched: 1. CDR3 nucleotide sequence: TGTGCCAGCAGCGTAGAGGGACTAGAGCAGTTCTTC. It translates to CASSVEGLEQFF.

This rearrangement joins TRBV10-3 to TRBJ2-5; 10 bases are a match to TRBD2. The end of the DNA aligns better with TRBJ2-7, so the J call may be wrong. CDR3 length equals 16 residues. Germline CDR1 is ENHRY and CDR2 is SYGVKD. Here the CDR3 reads CAISESELAGTYEQYF. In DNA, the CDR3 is TGTGCCATCAGTGAGTCGGAACTAGCGGGAACCTACGAGCAGTACTTC.

DNA for the CDR3: TGTGCCATCAGTGATCGGGACGCCCCGTCGCAGTTCTTC. Amino acids: CAISDRDAPSQFF. The V and J genes are TRBV10-3 and TRBJ2-1, with D perhaps being TRBD1 or TRBD2 (5 bases each). The CDR3 covers 13 residues. Between the trimmed V and J ends, which lost 3 bases and 12 bases, there was a span of 15 bases. Germline V gene lookup returns CDR1 ENHRY and CDR2 SYGVKD.

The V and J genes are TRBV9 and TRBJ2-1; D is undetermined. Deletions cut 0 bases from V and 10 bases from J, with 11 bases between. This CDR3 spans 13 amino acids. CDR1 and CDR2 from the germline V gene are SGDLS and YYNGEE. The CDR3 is CASSVDSPREQFF. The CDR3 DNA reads TGTGCCAGCAGCGTAGATTCCCCAAGGGAGCAGTTCTTC.

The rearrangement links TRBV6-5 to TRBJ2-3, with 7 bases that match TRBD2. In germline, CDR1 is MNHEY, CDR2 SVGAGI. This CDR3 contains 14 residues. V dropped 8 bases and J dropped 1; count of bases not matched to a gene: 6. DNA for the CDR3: TGTGCCAGCGGTTTTGGGGGGGGCACAGATACGCAGTATTTT. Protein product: CASGFGGGTDTQYF.

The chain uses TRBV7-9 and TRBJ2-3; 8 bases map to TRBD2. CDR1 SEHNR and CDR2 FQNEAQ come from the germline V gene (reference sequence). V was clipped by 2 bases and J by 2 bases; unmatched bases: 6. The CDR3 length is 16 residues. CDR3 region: CASSLFSGELTDTQYF. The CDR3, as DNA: TGTGCCAGCAGCTTATTTAGCGGGGAACTCACAGATACGCAGTATTTT.

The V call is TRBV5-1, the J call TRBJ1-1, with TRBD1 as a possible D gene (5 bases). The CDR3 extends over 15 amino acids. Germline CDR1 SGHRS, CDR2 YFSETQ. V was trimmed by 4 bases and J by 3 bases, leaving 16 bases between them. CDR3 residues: CASSPAEGWDTEAFF. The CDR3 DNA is TGCGCCAGCAGCCCCGCAGAGGGGTGGGACACTGAAGCTTTCTTT.

For the CDR3, the DNA is TGTGCCAGCAGTTTTTCCCTAGCGGGAGGGCCGTTGTTCTTC. Its translation: CASSFSLAGGPLFF. The rearrangement links TRBV28 to TRBJ2-1; 12 bases are shared with TRBD2. With V trimmed by 3 bases and J by 15 bases, 9 bases remained unmatched. The CDR3 is 14 amino acids. Germline assignment: CDR1 MDHEN and CDR2 SYDVKM.